These T cell receptor beta chains were read from a single sample in a study of response to subunit inactivated influenza vaccine. Each CDR3 protein gets one entry after TCRdb re-called the RT-PCR reads with MiXCR. The table has fewer than 600,000 distinct CDR3 sequences, roughly 7.9% seen once. This specimen was PBMCs from blood, taken roughly 24 months after vaccination. These receptors were obtained from a man in his fifties or sixties who received an inactivated influenza vaccine. Both conserved end residues are part of each CDR3. The order of the fields is V gene, clone size, J gene, D gene, CDR3 protein, CDR3 DNA. D genes are given only for firm matches. Some rows have no size entry. The others give once, few or many, or a class for an expanded clone.

TRBV6-5	few	TRBJ1-6	-	CASSSGPAAMALHF	TGTGCCAGCAGTTCCGGGCCAGCTGCTATGGCCCTCCACTTT
TRBV4-1	many	TRBJ2-3	-	CASSQDGEPEDTQYF	TGCGCCAGCAGCCAAGATGGCGAGCCCGAGGATACGCAGTATTTT
TRBV29-1	few	TRBJ1-5	TRBD1	CSVKGAHDNQPQHF	TGCAGCGTTAAGGGGGCCCACGACAATCAGCCCCAGCATTTT
TRBV4-1	-	TRBJ2-7	-	CASSQGSPGAGQEQYF	TGCGCCAGCAGCCAAGGTTCTCCCGGGGCGGGTCAAGAGCAGTACTTC
TRBV29-1	many	TRBJ2-5	-	CSVDVQPQETQYF	TGCAGCGTTGATGTGCAGCCCCAAGAGACCCAGTACTTC
TRBV27	few	TRBJ2-7	TRBD2	CASSPLGLVGTYEQYF	TGTGCCAGCAGTCCGCTAGGACTAGTCGGGACCTACGAGCAGTACTTC
TRBV3-1	many	TRBJ2-3	-	CASSHPLRLLGADTQYF	TGTGCCAGCAGTCACCCTCTCCGACTCCTAGGTGCAGATACGCAGTATTTT
TRBV28	-	TRBJ2-1	TRBD2	CASSSDAGTSFNEQFF	TGTGCCAGCAGTTCGGATGCCGGGACTAGTTTTAATGAGCAGTTCTTC
TRBV6-2/TRBV6-3	-	TRBJ2-2	TRBD2	CASSSSGGANTGELFF	TGTGCCAGCAGCTCTAGCGGGGGGGCGAACACCGGGGAGCTGTTTTTT
TRBV28	few	TRBJ2-5	TRBD2	CASSLLGLADTQETQYF	TGTGCCAGCAGTTTACTGGGACTAGCGGATACCCAAGAGACCCAGTACTTC
TRBV7-8	few	TRBJ2-2	-	CASSLVNGELFF	TGTGCCAGCAGCTTAGTTAATGGGGAGCTGTTTTTT
TRBV6-5	-	TRBJ2-1	-	CASSLTRTDVSYNEQFF	TGTGCCAGCAGCCTTACTCGGACAGACGTCTCCTACAATGAGCAGTTCTTC
TRBV20-1	many	TRBJ2-3	-	CSATGIGDTQYF	TGCAGTGCTACTGGAATAGGAGATACGCAGTATTTT
TRBV2	many	TRBJ2-1	-	CASRSGGLSYNEQFF	TGTGCCAGCAGGTCCGGTGGGCTCTCCTACAATGAGCAGTTCTTC
TRBV27	few	TRBJ1-6	-	CASSLLGVNSPLHF	TGTGCCAGCAGTTTATTGGGTGTAAATTCACCCCTCCACTTT